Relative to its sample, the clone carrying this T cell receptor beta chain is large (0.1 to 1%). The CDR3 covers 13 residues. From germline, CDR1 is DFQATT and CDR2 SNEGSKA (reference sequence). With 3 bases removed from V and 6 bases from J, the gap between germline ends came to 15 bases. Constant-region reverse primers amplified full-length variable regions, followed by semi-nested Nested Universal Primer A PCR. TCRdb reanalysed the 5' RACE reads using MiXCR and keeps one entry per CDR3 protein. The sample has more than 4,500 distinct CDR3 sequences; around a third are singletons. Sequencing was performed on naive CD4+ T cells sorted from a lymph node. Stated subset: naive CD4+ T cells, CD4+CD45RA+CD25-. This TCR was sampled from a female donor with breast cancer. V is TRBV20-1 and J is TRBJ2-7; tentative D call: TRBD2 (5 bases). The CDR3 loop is CSASGLGGFEQYF. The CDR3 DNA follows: TGCAGTGCTAGTGGCCTAGGCGGGTTCGAGCAGTACTTC.